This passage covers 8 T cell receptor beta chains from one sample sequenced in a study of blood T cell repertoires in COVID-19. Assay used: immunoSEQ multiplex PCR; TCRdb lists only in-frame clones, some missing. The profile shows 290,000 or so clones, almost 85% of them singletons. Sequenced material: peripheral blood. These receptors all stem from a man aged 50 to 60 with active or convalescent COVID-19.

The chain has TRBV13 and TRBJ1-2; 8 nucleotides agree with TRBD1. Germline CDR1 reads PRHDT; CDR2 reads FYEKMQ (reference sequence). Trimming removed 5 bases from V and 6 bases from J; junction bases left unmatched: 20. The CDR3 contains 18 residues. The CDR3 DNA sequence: TGTGCCAGCAGCCCATATAAGGAGTACGGGACAGGACATAATGGCTACACCTTC. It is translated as CASSPYKEYGTGHNGYTF.

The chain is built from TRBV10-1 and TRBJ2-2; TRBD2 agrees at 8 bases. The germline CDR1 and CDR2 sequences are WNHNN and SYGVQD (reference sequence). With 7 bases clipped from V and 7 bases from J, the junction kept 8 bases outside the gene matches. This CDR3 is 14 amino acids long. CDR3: CASTLAGSDGELFF. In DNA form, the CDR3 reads TGCGCCAGCACCCTAGCGGGCTCGGACGGGGAGCTGTTTTTT.

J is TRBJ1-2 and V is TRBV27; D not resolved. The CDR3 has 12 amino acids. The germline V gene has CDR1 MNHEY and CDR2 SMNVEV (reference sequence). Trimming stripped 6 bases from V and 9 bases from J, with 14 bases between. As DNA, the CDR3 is TGTGCCAGCAGCCTACAGATTTATAGCTACACCTTC. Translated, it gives CASSLQIYSYTF.

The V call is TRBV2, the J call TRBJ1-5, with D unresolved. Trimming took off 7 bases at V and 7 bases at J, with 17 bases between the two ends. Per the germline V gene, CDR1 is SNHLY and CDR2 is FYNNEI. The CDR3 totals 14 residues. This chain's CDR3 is CASTSAPGRQPQHF. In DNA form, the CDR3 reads TGTGCCAGCACATCAGCCCCCGGGAGGCAGCCCCAGCATTTT.

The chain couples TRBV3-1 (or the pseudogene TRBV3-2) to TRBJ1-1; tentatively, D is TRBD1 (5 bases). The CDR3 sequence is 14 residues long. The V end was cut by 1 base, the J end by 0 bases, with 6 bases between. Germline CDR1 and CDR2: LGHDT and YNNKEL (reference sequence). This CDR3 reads CASSQGQLNTEAFF. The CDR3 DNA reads TGTGCCAGCAGCCAAGGACAGTTGAACACTGAAGCTTTCTTT.

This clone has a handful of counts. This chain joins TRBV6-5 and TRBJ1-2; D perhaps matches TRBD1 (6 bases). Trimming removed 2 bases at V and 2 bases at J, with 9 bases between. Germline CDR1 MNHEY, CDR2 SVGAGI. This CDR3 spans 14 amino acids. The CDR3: CASSYDRLNYGYTF. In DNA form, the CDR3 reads TGTGCCAGCAGTTACGACAGGCTAAACTATGGCTACACCTTC.

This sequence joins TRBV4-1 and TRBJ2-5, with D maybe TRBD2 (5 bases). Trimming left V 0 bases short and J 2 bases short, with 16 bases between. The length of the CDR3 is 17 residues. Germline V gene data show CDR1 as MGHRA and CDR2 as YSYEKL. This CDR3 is CASSQEGSLGEQETQYF. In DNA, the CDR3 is TGCGCCAGCAGCCAAGAGGGGAGCCTTGGCGAACAAGAGACCCAGTACTTC.

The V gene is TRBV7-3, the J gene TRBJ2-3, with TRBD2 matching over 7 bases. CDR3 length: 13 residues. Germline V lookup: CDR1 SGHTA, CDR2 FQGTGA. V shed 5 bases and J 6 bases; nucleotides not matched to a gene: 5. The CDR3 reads CASSKAGSDTQYF. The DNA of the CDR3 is TGTGCCAGCAGCAAAGCGGGGTCTGATACGCAGTATTTT.